The text below deals with one T cell receptor (beta chain). Its target is unknown. Sequenced by immunoSEQ multiplex PCR; TCRdb stores in-frame clones only, minus some. The sample shows 40,000 to 55,000 clones, approximately 92% of them seen only once. The data are from a study of OX40 agonist ivuxolimab in advanced cancers. Across the study: Participants, approximately 81% male, averaged 60 years of age, ranging from about 23 to 90. About 40% of patients had received prior checkpoint inhibitor therapy. General observations from the study: Blood T cells, both CD4+ and CD8+, expanded clonally by week 6 at 0.1 to 3.0 mg/kg.

The V gene's germline CDR1 is MNHEY and CDR2 SVGAGI. V was clipped by 7 bases and J by 1 base, with 11 bases between them. The length of the CDR3 is 14 residues. This TCR derives from an adult with an advanced solid tumor such as melanoma, head and neck, liver or kidney cancer. The sequences come from CD4+ or CD8+ T cells sorted from blood, collected in a trial of the OX40 agonist ivuxolimab. The J gene is TRBJ1-5, the V gene TRBV6-5, with D perhaps TRBD1 (6 bases). Here the CDR3 reads CASIGTLSNQPQHF. Here the CDR3 DNA reads TGTGCCAGCATCGGGACACTCAGCAATCAGCCCCAGCATTTT.